Detailed here is one TCR beta chain. The CDR3 carries no conserved terminal phenylalanine or tryptophan, so it likely arises from a read error. The DNA is left out, because the CDR3 cannot be placed on it with certainty; the CDR3 is given as TCRdb lists it. Termini included, the CDR3 measures 19 amino acids. CDR1 is SGHTA, CDR2 FQGNSA, per germline. This sample is drawn from a study of tumor-infiltrating lymphocytes in oesophageal squamous cell carcinoma. TCRdb used MiXCR to reprocess the PCR reads, holding one entry per CDR3 protein. The sample consists of 15,000 to 20,000 distinct CDR3 sequences, approximately 50% of them appearing once.

The chain links TRBV7-2 to TRBJ2-7; no check of the table's D call, TRBD1, against the DNA was made. The sequence was obtained from a male donor with esophageal squamous cell carcinoma. Sequenced: esophageal tumor tissue. The chain's CDR3 is CASGSGRGTSFLYGYTFGS.